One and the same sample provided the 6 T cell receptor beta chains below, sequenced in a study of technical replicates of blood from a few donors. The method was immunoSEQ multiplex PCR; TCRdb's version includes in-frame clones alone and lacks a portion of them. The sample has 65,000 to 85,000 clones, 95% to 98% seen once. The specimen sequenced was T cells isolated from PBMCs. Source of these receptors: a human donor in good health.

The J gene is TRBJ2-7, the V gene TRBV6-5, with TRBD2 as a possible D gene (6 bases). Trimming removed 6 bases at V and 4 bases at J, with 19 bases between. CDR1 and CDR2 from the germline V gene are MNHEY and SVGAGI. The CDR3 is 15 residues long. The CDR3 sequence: CASRYLQGGSYEQYF. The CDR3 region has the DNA TGTGCCAGCAGGTATCTGCAGGGAGGCTCGTACGAGCAGTACTTC.

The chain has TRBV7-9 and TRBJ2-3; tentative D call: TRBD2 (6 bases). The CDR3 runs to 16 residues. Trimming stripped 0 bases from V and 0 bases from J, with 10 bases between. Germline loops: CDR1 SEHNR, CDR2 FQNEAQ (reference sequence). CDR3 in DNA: TGTGCCAGCAGCTTAGCGGGGACTCAGAGCACAGATACGCAGTATTTT. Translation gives CASSLAGTQSTDTQYF.

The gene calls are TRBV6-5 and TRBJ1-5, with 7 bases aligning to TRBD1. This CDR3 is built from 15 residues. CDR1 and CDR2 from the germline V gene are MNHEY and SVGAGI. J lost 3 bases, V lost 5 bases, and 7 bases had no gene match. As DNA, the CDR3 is TGTGCCAGCAGTCCTGACAGGGCCCTCAATCAGCCCCAGCATTTT. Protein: CASSPDRALNQPQHF.

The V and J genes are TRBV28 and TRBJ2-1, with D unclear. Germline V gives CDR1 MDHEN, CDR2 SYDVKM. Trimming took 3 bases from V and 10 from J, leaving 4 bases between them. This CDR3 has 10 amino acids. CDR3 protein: CASSFGEQFF. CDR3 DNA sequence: TGTGCCAGCAGTTTCGGGGAGCAGTTCTTC.

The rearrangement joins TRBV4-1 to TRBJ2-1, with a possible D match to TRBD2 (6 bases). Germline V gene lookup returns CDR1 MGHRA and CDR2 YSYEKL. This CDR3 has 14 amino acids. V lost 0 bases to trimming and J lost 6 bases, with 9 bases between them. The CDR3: CASSQERRANEQFF. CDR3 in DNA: TGCGCCAGCAGCCAAGAAAGGAGGGCCAATGAGCAGTTCTTC.

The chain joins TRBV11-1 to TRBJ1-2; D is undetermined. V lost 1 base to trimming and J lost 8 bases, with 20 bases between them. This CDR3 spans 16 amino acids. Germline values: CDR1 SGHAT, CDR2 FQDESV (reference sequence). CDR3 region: CASSLERAPSERGYTF. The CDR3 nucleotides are TGTGCCAGCAGCTTAGAAAGGGCCCCCTCCGAGCGGGGCTACACCTTC.